Each of the 24 T cell receptor beta chains below was sequenced from the same sample in a study of T cell repertoires in cytomegalovirus infection. TCRdb processed the reads anew with MiXCR; each CDR3 protein has one entry. The table shows approximately 310,000 distinct CDR3 sequences, with roughly 25% occurring only once. These receptors lack a known antigen. Here the sequenced sample was cultured PBMCs, taken from culture after CMV antigen stimulation. Receptors originate from a human donor in good health (CMV status not recorded). Some clones in this sample may be carry-over from other donors' samples.

This clonotype has a handful of counts. This chain joins TRBV7-9 and TRBJ2-2, with D perhaps TRBD2 (5 bases). V was pared by 4 bases and J by 3 bases, with 18 bases between. The length of the CDR3 is 17 residues. Germline values: CDR1 SEHNR, CDR2 FQNEAQ (reference sequence). CDR3 residues: CASSYDRPRGYTGELFF. The CDR3 coding sequence is TGTGCCAGCAGCTACGACCGACCCCGAGGGTACACCGGGGAGCTGTTTTTT.

This chain uses TRBV7-3 with TRBJ2-2; TRBD1 matches at 9 bases. Germline lookup yields CDR1 SGHTA and CDR2 FQGTGA. Unmatched junction bases numbered 3, after V lost 6 bases and J lost 4 bases. The CDR3 is made up of 14 amino acids. This CDR3 reads CASRTGGGTGELFF. The CDR3 nucleotides read TGTGCCAGCAGAACAGGGGGCGGCACCGGGGAGCTGTTTTTT. Full variable domain (missing parts from reference TRBV7-3 and TRBJ2-2): GAGVSQTPSNKVTEKGKYVELRCDPISGHTALYWYRQSLGQGPEFLIYFQGTGAADDSGLPNDRFFAVRPEGSVSTLKIQRTERGDSAVYLCASRTGGGTGELFFGEGSRLTVL.

The gene calls are TRBV27 and TRBJ1-2; maybe TRBD1 (5 bases). The V end lost 6 bases, the J end lost 2 bases, and 13 bases lay between the germline ends. Germline assignment: CDR1 MNHEY and CDR2 SMNVEV (reference sequence). The length of the CDR3 is 14 residues. CDR3: CASRPQAQNYGYTF. The CDR3, as DNA: TGTGCCAGCAGACCACAGGCCCAGAACTATGGCTACACCTTC.

This clonotype was seen more than once but under ten times. V is TRBV4-2 and J is TRBJ2-7; 11 bases are a match to TRBD2. This CDR3 is built from 15 residues. Germline-derived CDR1 and CDR2 are LGHNA and YNFKEQ. The J segment lost 3 bases and the V segment lost 0 bases, leaving 1 base of the junction unmatched. For the CDR3, the DNA is TGTGCCAGCAGCCAAGATCTAGCGGGAGGCTACGAGCAGTACTTC. Its protein is CASSQDLAGGYEQYF.

The chain combines TRBV12-3 or TRBV12-4 with TRBJ2-1; TRBD2 matches at 7 bases. The trim removed 7 bases at V and 5 bases at J, leaving 11 bases unmatched. The CDR3 spans 15 residues. This CDR3 reads CASTPAGRPDNEQFF. CDR3 bases: TGTGCCAGCACCCCAGCGGGACGGCCGGACAATGAGCAGTTCTTC.

There are many counts of this clonotype. This rearrangement joins TRBV7-2 to TRBJ2-7; D ambiguous. V gave up 5 bases and J gave up 0 bases, with 14 bases separating them. Germline assignment: CDR1 SGHTA and CDR2 FQGNSA. The CDR3 covers 15 residues. The CDR3 region has the DNA TGTGCCAGCAGCCCGCGAGGCGGTCTCTCCTACGAGCAGTACTTC. Encoded protein: CASSPRGGLSYEQYF.

This clonotype was seen many times. The chain couples TRBV7-2 to TRBJ2-3; 15 bases match TRBD2. The CDR3 spans 17 residues. Germline CDR1 SGHTA, CDR2 FQGNSA. V lost 1 base and J lost 8; bases outside the gene matches: 7. This CDR3 reads CASSLDGTSGGTGTQYF. The CDR3 DNA reads TGTGCCAGCAGCTTAGATGGGACTAGCGGGGGGACGGGTACGCAGTATTTT.

V and J are TRBV4-1 and TRBJ2-1; maybe TRBD1 (6 bases). Trimming removed 0 bases from V and 6 bases from J, with 15 bases in between. Germline-derived CDR1 and CDR2 are MGHRA and YSYEKL. The CDR3 contains 16 residues. The CDR3 DNA reads TGCGCCAGCAGCCAAGAGAGGCAGGGGTTGGTCAATGAGCAGTTCTTC. Its protein is CASSQERQGLVNEQFF.

CDR3 nucleotide sequence: TGTGCCAGCGTCGAGGTTAGCGGGAGCTCCTACAATGAGCAGTTCTTC. It encodes CASVEVSGSSYNEQFF. V and J are TRBV6-1 and TRBJ2-1, with TRBD2 identical over 9 bases. The CDR3 consists of 16 residues. With 8 bases clipped from V and 0 bases from J, the junction kept 8 bases outside the gene matches. Looked up from germline, CDR1 is MNHNS and CDR2 is SASEGT.

This clonotype was seen more than once but under ten times. V usage is TRBV20-1 and J usage is TRBJ2-2; 7 bases fit TRBD2. CDR3 length equals 16 residues. Germline CDR1 is DFQATT and CDR2 is SNEGSKA (reference sequence). After removal of 3 bases from V and 6 bases from J, the junction contained 13 bases not matched to a gene. CDR3 residues: CSARWAGVIDAGELFF. The CDR3 DNA follows: TGCAGTGCTAGGTGGGCGGGAGTAATTGATGCCGGGGAGCTGTTTTTT.

Of note for this clonotype: This may be a read error, as it is one base from a much larger clone. The CDR3 DNA reads as TGTGCCAGCAGGGGGGAGAGCTCTGGAAACACCACATATTTT. Its protein product is CASRGESSGNTTYF. The gene calls are TRBV7-2 and TRBJ1-3, with D possibly being TRBD1 (5 bases). Per germline, CDR1 SGHTA and CDR2 FQGNSA. This CDR3 region has 14 residues.

About this clonotype itself: One end of the junction varies from germline; a read error may be responsible. As DNA, the CDR3 is TGTGCCAGCAGTAAAGCCGGGACAGGGAGGAACAATGAGCAGTTCTTC. Translated, it gives CASSKAGTGRNNEQFF. The chain couples TRBV6-1 to TRBJ2-1, with TRBD1 matching 9 bases. CDR3 length: 16 amino acids. The germline V gene has CDR1 MNHNS and CDR2 SASEGT.

This chain links TRBV6-2 or TRBV6-3 with TRBJ2-2; 9 bases are a match to TRBD2. CDR1 MNHEY and CDR2 SVGEGT come from the germline V gene. After removal of 2 bases from V and 4 bases from J, the junction contained 2 bases not matched to a gene. The CDR3 has 15 amino acids. DNA for the CDR3: TGTGCCAGCAGTTACGCGGGAGGGACCACCGGGGAGCTGTTTTTT. It is translated as CASSYAGGTTGELFF.

For the CDR3, the DNA is TGCAGCGTTGAAGATGACAAGAACACTGAAGCTTTCTTT. The encoded protein is CSVEDDKNTEAFF. The chain joins TRBV29-1 to TRBJ1-1; D gene unclear. The germline gives CDR1 SQVTM, CDR2 ANQGSEA. CDR3 length: 13 amino acids. The V end was cut by 0 bases, the J end by 1 base, with 6 bases between.

This clonotype was counted ten times or more. Compared with germline, one end of the junction differs, possibly owing to a read error. V gene TRBV7-7 combines with J gene TRBJ2-3; tentatively, D is TRBD1 (6 bases). Germline CDR1 is SSHAT and CDR2 is FNYEAQ (reference sequence). This CDR3 is 14 amino acids long. The CDR3 nucleotides are TGTGCTAGCAGCTTGGACAGAGCCACAGATACGCAGTATTTT. This codes for CASSLDRATDTQYF.

The V gene is TRBV14, the J gene TRBJ2-2; D gene ambiguous. The CDR3 sequence is 16 residues long. Germline loops: CDR1 SGHDN, CDR2 FVKESK. V was shortened by 0 bases and J by 3 bases, with 11 bases between the two germline ends. As DNA, the CDR3 is TGTGCCAGCAGCCAAGATCTCGCGGCCTACACCGGGGAGCTGTTTTTT. Translated: CASSQDLAAYTGELFF. Using reference TRBV14 and TRBJ2-2 for the parts outside the CDR3, the full variable domain is EAGVTQFPSHSVIEKGQTVTLRCDPISGHDNLYWYRRVMGKEIKFLLHFVKESKQDESGMPNNRFLAERTGGTYSTLKVQPAELEDSGVYFCASSQDLAAYTGELFFGEGSRLTVL.

This clonotype turned up a few times. The J gene is TRBJ2-2, the V gene TRBV7-9; possible D gene TRBD2, 6 bases. The V gene's germline CDR1 is SEHNR and CDR2 FQNEAQ (reference sequence). This CDR3 contains 13 residues. V gave up 1 base and J gave up 7 bases, with 7 bases separating them. The chain's CDR3 is CASSLDGSGELFF. The CDR3 DNA follows: TGTGCCAGCAGCTTAGACGGGAGCGGGGAGCTGTTTTTT.

This chain uses TRBV29-1 with TRBJ1-1; a weak D match, TRBD1 (6 bases). With 2 bases removed from V and 0 bases from J, the gap between germline ends came to 25 bases. The germline V gene has CDR1 SQVTM and CDR2 ANQGSEA. CDR3 length equals 19 residues. The CDR3 nucleotides read TGCAGCGTTGAACCAAGGGGGAGGGGGGGCCTAGGGCTGAACACTGAAGCTTTCTTT. Translated: CSVEPRGRGGLGLNTEAFF. Full variable domain (rest looked up from reference TRBV29-1 and TRBJ1-1): SAVISQKPSRDICQRGTSLTIQCQVDSQVTMMFWYRQQPGQSLTLIATANQGSEATYESGFVIDKFPISRPNLTFSTLTVSNMSPEDSSIYLCSVEPRGRGGLGLNTEAFFGQGTRLTVV.

This clonotype was observed at least ten times. CDR3 region: CASSLHGNTEAFF. DNA for the CDR3: TGTGCCAGCAGCTTACACGGGAACACTGAAGCTTTCTTT. The chain combines TRBV7-2 with TRBJ1-1; D not certain. Trimming took 2 bases from V and 1 from J, leaving 5 bases between them. CDR3 length: 13 residues. In germline, CDR1 is SGHTA, CDR2 FQGNSA.

This chain connects TRBV9 to TRBJ1-3, with 7 bases lining up with TRBD1. Germline V gene sequence: CDR1 SGDLS, CDR2 YYNGEE. Unmatched junction bases numbered 4, after V lost 0 bases and J lost 1 base. The CDR3 is 16 amino acids. CDR3 protein: CASSVASTGSGNTIYF. The CDR3 nucleotides read TGTGCCAGCAGCGTAGCATCGACAGGGTCTGGAAACACCATATATTTT.

This clonotype appeared many times. The chain links TRBV7-2 to TRBJ1-6; possibly TRBD1 for D (5 bases). Germline V gives CDR1 SGHTA, CDR2 FQGNSA. This CDR3 is built from 15 residues. V shed 4 bases and J shed 6 bases, with 13 bases lying between them. CDR3 DNA: TGTGCCAGCAGCTGGGGAGACAGACTTAATTCACCCCTCCACTTT. Its protein product is CASSWGDRLNSPLHF.

The genes are TRBV20-1 and TRBJ1-4; a weak D match, TRBD1 (5 bases). The germline gives CDR1 DFQATT, CDR2 SNEGSKA (reference sequence). V lost 5 bases and J lost 7, with 14 bases in between. This CDR3 is 13 amino acids long. The CDR3 loop reads CSAPYLRGEKLFF. In nucleotides, the CDR3 is TGCAGTGCTCCATATCTAAGGGGTGAAAAACTGTTTTTT.

This clonotype was picked up a small number of times. This chain joins TRBV4-1 and TRBJ2-4, with D tentatively TRBD1 (6 bases). The V and J ends lost 0 bases and 1 base respectively, with 10 bases between them. The CDR3 runs 16 residues. Germline loops: CDR1 MGHRA, CDR2 YSYEKL. Here the CDR3 DNA reads TGCGCCAGCAGCCAAGAACTTCAGGGGGCCAAAAACATTCAGTACTTC. This translates into CASSQELQGAKNIQYF.

Only a few counts were recorded for this clonotype. The chain couples TRBV12-5 to TRBJ1-1; tentatively, D is TRBD1 (5 bases). The CDR3 is made up of 14 amino acids. V lost 2 bases, J lost 5 bases, and 12 bases lay in between. Looked up from germline, CDR1 is LGHNT and CDR2 is FRNRAP. For the CDR3, the DNA is TGTGCTAGTGGTTTGACGGGGGGGGGAACTGAAGCTTTCTTT. Translated, it gives CASGLTGGGTEAFF. The full variable domain, in which reference TRBV12-5 and TRBJ1-1 provide the parts outside the CDR3, is DARVTQTPRHKVTEMGQEVTMRCQPILGHNTVFWYRQTMMQGLELLAYFRNRAPLDDSGMPKDRFSAEMPDATLATLKIQPSEPRDSAVYFCASGLTGGGTEAFFGQGTRLTVV.